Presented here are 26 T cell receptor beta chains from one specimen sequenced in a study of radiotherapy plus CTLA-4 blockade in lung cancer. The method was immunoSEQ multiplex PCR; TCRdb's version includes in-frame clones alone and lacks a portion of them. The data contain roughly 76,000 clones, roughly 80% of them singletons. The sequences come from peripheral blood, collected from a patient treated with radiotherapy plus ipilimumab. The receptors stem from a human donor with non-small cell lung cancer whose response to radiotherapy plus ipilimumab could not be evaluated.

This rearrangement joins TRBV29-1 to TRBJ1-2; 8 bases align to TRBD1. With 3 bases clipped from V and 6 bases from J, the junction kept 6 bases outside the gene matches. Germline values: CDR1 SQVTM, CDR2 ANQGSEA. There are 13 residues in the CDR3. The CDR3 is CSVDRGREHGYTF. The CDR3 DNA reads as TGCAGCGTTGACAGGGGGCGAGAACATGGCTACACCTTC.

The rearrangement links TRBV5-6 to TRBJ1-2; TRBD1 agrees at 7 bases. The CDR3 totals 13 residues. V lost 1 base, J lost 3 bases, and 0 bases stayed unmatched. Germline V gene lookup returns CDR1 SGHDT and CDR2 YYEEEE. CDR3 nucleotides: TGTGCCAGCAGCTTGCAGGGGGACTATGGCTACACCTTC. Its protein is CASSLQGDYGYTF.

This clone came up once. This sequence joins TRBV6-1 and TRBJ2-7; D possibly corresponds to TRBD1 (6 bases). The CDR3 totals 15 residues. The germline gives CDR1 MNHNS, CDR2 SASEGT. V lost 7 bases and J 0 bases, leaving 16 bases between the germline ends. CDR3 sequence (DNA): TGTGCCAGCACCTCGAGCCCGGACAGCTCCTACGAGCAGTACTTC. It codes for CASTSSPDSSYEQYF.

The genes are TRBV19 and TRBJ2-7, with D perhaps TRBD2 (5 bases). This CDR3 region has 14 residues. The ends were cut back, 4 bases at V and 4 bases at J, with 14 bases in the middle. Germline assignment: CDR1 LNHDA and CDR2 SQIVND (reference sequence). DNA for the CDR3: TGTGCCAGTAGTACAAGGAGCGGATCTTACGAGCAGTACTTC. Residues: CASSTRSGSYEQYF.

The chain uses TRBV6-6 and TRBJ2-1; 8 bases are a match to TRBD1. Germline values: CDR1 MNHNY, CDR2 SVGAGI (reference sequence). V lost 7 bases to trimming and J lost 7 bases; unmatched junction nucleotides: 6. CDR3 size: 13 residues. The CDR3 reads CASTGRGPNEQFF. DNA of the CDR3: TGTGCCAGCACTGGCAGGGGGCCGAATGAGCAGTTCTTC.

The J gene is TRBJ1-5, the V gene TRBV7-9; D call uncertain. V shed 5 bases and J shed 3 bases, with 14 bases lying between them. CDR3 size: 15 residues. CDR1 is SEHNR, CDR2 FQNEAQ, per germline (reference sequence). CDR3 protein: CASSPPGTDNQPQHF. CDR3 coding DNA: TGTGCCAGCAGCCCCCCAGGCACAGACAATCAGCCCCAGCATTTT.

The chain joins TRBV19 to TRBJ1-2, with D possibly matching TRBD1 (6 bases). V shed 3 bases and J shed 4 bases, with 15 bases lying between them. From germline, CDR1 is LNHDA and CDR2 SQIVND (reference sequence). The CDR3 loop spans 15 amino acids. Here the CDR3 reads CASSMGLTGTYGYTF. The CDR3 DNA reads TGTGCCAGTAGTATGGGCCTGACAGGAACCTATGGCTACACCTTC.

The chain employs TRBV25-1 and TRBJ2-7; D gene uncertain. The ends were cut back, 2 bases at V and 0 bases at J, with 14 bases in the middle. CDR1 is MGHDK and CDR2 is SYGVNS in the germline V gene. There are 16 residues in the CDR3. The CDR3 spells CASSEKNGLSSYEQYF. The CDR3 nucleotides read TGTGCCAGCAGTGAAAAAAACGGGTTAAGCTCCTACGAGCAGTACTTC.

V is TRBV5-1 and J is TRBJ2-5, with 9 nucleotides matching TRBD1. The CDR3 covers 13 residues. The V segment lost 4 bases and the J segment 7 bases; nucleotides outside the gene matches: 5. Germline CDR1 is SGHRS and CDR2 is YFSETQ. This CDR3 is CASSRDREGTQYF. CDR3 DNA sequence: TGCGCCAGCAGCCGGGACAGGGAAGGGACCCAGTACTTC.

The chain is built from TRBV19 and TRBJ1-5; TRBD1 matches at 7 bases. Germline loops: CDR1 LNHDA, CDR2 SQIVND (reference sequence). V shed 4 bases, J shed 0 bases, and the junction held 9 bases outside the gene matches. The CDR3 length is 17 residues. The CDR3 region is CASSNYGTAYSNQPQHF. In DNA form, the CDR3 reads TGTGCCAGTAGTAACTACGGGACAGCGTATAGCAATCAGCCCCAGCATTTT.

The CDR3 DNA reads TGCGCCAGCAGCCGAAGAACTAGCGGGGACAACTACGAGCAGTACTTC. Its protein product is CASSRRTSGDNYEQYF. V is TRBV5-1 and J is TRBJ2-7; TRBD2 matches at 10 bases. The germline gives CDR1 SGHRS, CDR2 YFSETQ. The ends lost 4 bases at V and 3 bases at J; junction bases unmatched: 10. This CDR3 has 16 amino acids.

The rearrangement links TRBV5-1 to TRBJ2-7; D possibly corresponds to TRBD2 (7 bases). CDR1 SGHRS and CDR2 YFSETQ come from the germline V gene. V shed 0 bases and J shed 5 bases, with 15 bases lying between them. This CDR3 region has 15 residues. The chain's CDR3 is CASSLVSGGSDEQYF. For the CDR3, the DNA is TGCGCCAGCAGCTTGGTTTCGGGGGGCAGCGACGAGCAGTACTTC.

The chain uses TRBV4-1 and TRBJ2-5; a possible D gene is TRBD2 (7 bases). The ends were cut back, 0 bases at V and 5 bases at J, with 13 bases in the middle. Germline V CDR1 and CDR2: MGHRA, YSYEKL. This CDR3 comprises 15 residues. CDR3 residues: CASSQDGGGGETQYF. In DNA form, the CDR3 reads TGCGCCAGCAGCCAAGATGGCGGGGGCGGGGAGACCCAGTACTTC.

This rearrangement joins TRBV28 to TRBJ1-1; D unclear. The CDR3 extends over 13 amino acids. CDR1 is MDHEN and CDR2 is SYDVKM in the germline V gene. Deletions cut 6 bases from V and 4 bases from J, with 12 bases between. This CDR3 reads CASRVPESTEAFF. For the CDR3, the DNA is TGTGCCAGCAGAGTCCCCGAGAGCACTGAAGCTTTCTTT.

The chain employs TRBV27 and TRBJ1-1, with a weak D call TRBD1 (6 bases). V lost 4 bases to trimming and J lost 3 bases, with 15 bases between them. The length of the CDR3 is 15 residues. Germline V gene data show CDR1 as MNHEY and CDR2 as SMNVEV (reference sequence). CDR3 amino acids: CASSSSRGADTEAFF. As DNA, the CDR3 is TGTGCCAGCAGTTCCTCACGGGGGGCGGACACTGAAGCTTTCTTT.

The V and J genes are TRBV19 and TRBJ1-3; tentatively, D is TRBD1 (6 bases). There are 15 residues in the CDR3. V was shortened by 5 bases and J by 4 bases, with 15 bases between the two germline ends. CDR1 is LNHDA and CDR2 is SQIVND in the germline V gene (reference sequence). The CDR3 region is CASSAYRAPGNTIYF. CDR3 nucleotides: TGTGCCAGTAGTGCCTACAGGGCACCAGGAAACACCATATATTTT.

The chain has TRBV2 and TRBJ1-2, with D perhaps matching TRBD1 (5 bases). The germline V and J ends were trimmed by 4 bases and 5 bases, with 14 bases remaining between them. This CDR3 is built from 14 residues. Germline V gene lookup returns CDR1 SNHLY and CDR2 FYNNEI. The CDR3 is CASSGSTATYGYTF. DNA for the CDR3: TGTGCCAGCAGTGGTTCGACAGCCACTTATGGCTACACCTTC.

The CDR3 bases are TGTGCCAGCAGACTTAGACAGTCCCTCAACAATCAGCCCCAGCATTTT. This translates into CASRLRQSLNNQPQHF. The gene calls are TRBV28 and TRBJ1-5, with D possibly TRBD1 on 5 matching bases. The CDR3 has 16 residues. The ends were cut back, 6 bases at V and 3 bases at J, with 18 bases in the middle. Germline values: CDR1 MDHEN, CDR2 SYDVKM.

CDR3 coding DNA: TGCGCCAGCAGCCTCGGGACACCTGGAAACACCATATATTTT. Its translation: CASSLGTPGNTIYF. The chain uses TRBV5-1 and TRBJ1-3; TRBD1 might be the D (6 bases). Germline CDR1 is SGHRS and CDR2 is YFSETQ. V lost 4 bases and J 2 bases, leaving 10 bases between the germline ends. The length of the CDR3 is 14 residues.

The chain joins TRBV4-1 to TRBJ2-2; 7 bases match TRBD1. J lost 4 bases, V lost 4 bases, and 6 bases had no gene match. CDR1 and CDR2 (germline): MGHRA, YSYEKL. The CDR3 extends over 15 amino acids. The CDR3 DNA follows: TGCGCCAGCAGCCCACAGGGGTCCAGCACCGGGGAGCTGTTTTTT. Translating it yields CASSPQGSSTGELFF.

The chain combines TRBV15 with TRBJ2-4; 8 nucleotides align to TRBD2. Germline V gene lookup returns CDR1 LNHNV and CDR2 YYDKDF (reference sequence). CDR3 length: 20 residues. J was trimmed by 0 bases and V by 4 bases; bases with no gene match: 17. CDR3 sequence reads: CATSTYTAGTRGLAKNIQYF. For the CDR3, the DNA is TGTGCCACCAGCACCTACACGGCCGGGACTAGGGGACTAGCCAAAAACATTCAGTACTTC. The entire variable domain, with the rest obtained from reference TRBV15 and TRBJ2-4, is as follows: DAMVIQNPRYQVTQFGKPVTLSCSQTLNHNVMYWYQQKSSQAPKLLFHYYDKDFNNEADTPDNFQSRRPNTSFCFLDIRSPGLGDTAMYLCATSTYTAGTRGLAKNIQYFGAGTRLSVL.

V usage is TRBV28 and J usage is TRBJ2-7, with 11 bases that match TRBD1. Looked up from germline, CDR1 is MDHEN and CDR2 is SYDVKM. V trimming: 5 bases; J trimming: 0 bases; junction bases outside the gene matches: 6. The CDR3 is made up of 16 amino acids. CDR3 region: CASSQPGTGGSYEQYF. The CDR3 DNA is TGTGCCAGCAGTCAACCCGGGACAGGGGGCTCCTACGAGCAGTACTTC.

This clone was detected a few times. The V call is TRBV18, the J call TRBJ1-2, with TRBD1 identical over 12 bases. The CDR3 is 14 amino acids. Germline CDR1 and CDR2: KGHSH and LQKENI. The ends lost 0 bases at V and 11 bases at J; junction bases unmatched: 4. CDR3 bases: TGTGCCAGCTCACCACCCGGGACAGGGGGCAGGTACACCTTC. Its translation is CASSPPGTGGRYTF.

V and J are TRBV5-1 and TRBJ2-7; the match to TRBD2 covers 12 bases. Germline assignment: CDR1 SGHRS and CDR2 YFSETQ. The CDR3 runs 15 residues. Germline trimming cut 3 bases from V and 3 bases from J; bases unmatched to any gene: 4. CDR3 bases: TGCGCCAGCAGCTGGACTAGCGGGACTATCTACGAGCAGTACTTC. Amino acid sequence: CASSWTSGTIYEQYF.

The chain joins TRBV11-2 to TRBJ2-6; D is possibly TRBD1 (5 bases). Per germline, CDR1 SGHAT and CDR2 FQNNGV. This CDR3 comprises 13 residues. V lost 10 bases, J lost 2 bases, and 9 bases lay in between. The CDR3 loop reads CATRAPGANVLTF. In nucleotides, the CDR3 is TGTGCCACCAGGGCCCCTGGGGCCAACGTCCTGACTTTC.

CDR3 in amino acids: CASRSGISYEQYF. CDR3 DNA sequence: TGTGCCAGTAGATCAGGGATATCCTACGAGCAGTACTTC. The rearrangement uses TRBV2 and TRBJ2-7, with D perhaps matching TRBD1 (5 bases). The CDR3 loop spans 13 amino acids. Trimming removed 9 bases at V and 1 base at J, with 13 bases between. Germline V gene lookup returns CDR1 SNHLY and CDR2 FYNNEI.